Each of the 14 T cell receptor beta chains below was sequenced from the same sample in a study of cytomegalovirus exposure and HLA in healthy donors. Some clones are missing from TCRdb's copy, which holds only in-frame ones; the method was immunoSEQ multiplex PCR. This table holds around 150,000 clones, around 90% found once. Material: PBMCs. Receptor source: a woman between 18 and 29 years old in good health and CMV-seropositive.

The CDR3 DNA follows: TGTGCAAGTCGCCCGACCGGGACAGGGGACACCGGGGAGCTGTTTTTT. It codes for CASRPTGTGDTGELFF. The genes are TRBV12-2 and TRBJ2-2; TRBD1 is the table's D call, not checked against the DNA. TRBV12-2 is assigned pseudogene status. The CDR3 is 16 amino acids.

The chain uses TRBV4-1 and TRBJ2-7; D possibly corresponds to TRBD1 (6 bases). Trimming shortened V by 3 bases and J by 7 bases, and 16 bases separated the two germline ends. The CDR3 contains 14 residues. CDR1 and CDR2 (germline): MGHRA, YSYEKL. For the CDR3, the DNA is TGCGCCAGCAGCCAGTACAGGGTTGCGGATGAGCAGTACTTC. Translated, it gives CASSQYRVADEQYF.

The CDR3 spells CASSLNRESSGYTF. Written as DNA, the CDR3 is TGTGCCAGCAGCCTCAACAGGGAATCAAGTGGCTACACCTTC. J is TRBJ1-2 and V is TRBV7-9, with D possibly being TRBD1 (6 bases). The CDR3 extends over 14 amino acids. The germline V gene encodes CDR1 SEHNR and CDR2 FQNEAQ (reference sequence). The V end was cut by 5 bases, the J end by 7 bases, with 17 bases between.

The V gene is TRBV30, the J gene TRBJ1-1; tentative D call: TRBD1 (5 bases). The germline V and J ends were trimmed by 6 bases and 5 bases, with 16 bases remaining between them. This CDR3 has 13 amino acids. Per germline, CDR1 GTSNPN and CDR2 SVGIG (reference sequence). The CDR3 DNA follows: TGTGCCTGTAGCTCATCGGGGGGGACTGAAGCTTTCTTT. Translated, it gives CACSSSGGTEAFF.

V and J are TRBV9 and TRBJ2-5, with D maybe TRBD2 (6 bases). V lost 4 bases and J 3 bases, leaving 10 bases between the germline ends. Germline V gene sequence: CDR1 SGDLS, CDR2 YYNGEE. The CDR3 runs to 13 residues. Written as DNA, the CDR3 is TGTGCCAGCAGCCTAGGACTAAAAGAGACCCAGTACTTC. It yields the protein CASSLGLKETQYF.

The rearrangement joins TRBV4-2 to TRBJ2-2; TRBD2 aligns across 8 bases. CDR3 length equals 15 residues. Losses at the gene ends were 4 bases for V and 7 bases for J; bases not matched to a gene: 8. Germline V CDR1 and CDR2: LGHNA, YNFKEQ. CDR3 nucleotides: TGTGCCAGCAGCCCCGGGCGGGAGGCAGGCGGGGAGCTGTTTTTT. Translation: CASSPGREAGGELFF.

J is TRBJ1-4 and V is TRBV5-1; 8 positions agree with TRBD1. This CDR3 is built from 15 residues. Germline V CDR1 and CDR2: SGHRS, YFSETQ. The J segment lost 8 bases and the V segment lost 0 bases, leaving 6 bases of the junction unmatched. The CDR3 DNA follows: TGCGCCAGCAGCTTGGGGACAGGGATTCAAGAAAAACTGTTTTTT. Its protein product is CASSLGTGIQEKLFF.

As to this clone: This CDR3 is also generated by other DNA sequences in the sample. CDR3 loop: CASSPLPGELFF. The CDR3 bases are TGTGCCAGCAGTCCCCTTCCCGGGGAGCTGTTTTTT. The chain joins TRBV27 to TRBJ2-2; D is unresolved. The ends were cut back, 5 bases at V and 6 bases at J, with 7 bases in the middle. CDR3 length equals 12 residues. Germline CDR1 and CDR2: MNHEY and SMNVEV (reference sequence).

The chain has TRBV7-9 and TRBJ2-3; TRBD2 aligns across 8 bases. Looked up from germline, CDR1 is SEHNR and CDR2 is FQNEAQ (reference sequence). With V trimmed by 5 bases and J by 4 bases, 11 bases remained unmatched. CDR3 length: 16 residues. Here the CDR3 reads CASSPARGEGPDTQYF. CDR3 coding DNA: TGTGCCAGCAGCCCGGCGCGGGGGGAGGGCCCAGATACGCAGTATTTT.

This clone was observed a single time. The chain is built from TRBV5-1 and TRBJ2-1; 7 bases match TRBD2. V shed 4 bases and J 0 bases; nucleotides not matched to a gene: 7. The germline gives CDR1 SGHRS, CDR2 YFSETQ. CDR3 length: 16 amino acids. The CDR3 is CASSGGVTSSYNEQFF. The CDR3 bases are TGCGCCAGCAGCGGGGGGGTTACAAGCTCCTACAATGAGCAGTTCTTC. Drawing the rest from reference TRBV5-1 and TRBJ2-1, the complete variable domain is KAGVTQTPRYLIKTRGQQVTLSCSPISGHRSVSWYQQTPGQGLQFLFEYFSETQRNKGNFPGRFSGRQFSNSRSEMNVSTLELGDSALYLCASSGGVTSSYNEQFFGPGTRLTVL.

The chain uses TRBV6-5 and TRBJ2-1, with 7 nucleotides matching TRBD2. The CDR3 is made up of 16 amino acids. Germline V lookup: CDR1 MNHEY, CDR2 SVGAGI. V shed 4 bases, J shed 0 bases, and the junction held 6 bases outside the gene matches. The CDR3 protein is CASSFQTSISYNEQFF. The CDR3 nucleotides are TGTGCCAGCAGTTTCCAGACTAGCATCTCCTACAATGAGCAGTTCTTC.

The chain recombines TRBV7-9 with TRBJ2-3; TRBD1 aligns across 8 bases. The CDR3 has 15 residues. Germline-derived CDR1 and CDR2 are SEHNR and FQNEAQ (reference sequence). V lost 5 bases and J lost 2; bases outside the gene matches: 6. The CDR3 DNA follows: TGTGCCAGCAGCCGAGGACAGGGATTCACAGATACGCAGTATTTT. Amino acid sequence: CASSRGQGFTDTQYF.

This clone was observed a few times. The V gene is TRBV5-1, the J gene TRBJ1-2; D remains ambiguous. The CDR3 is 17 amino acids. The V and J ends lost 0 bases and 7 bases respectively, with 22 bases between them. Per germline, CDR1 SGHRS and CDR2 YFSETQ. Written as DNA, the CDR3 is TGCGCCAGCAGCTTGGCCTGGAGGCCTCGTGGGGAAGCTGGCTACACCTTC. Protein: CASSLAWRPRGEAGYTF.

The rearrangement uses TRBV5-1 and TRBJ2-3; 8 positions agree with TRBD2. The germline V gene has CDR1 SGHRS and CDR2 YFSETQ. V was pared by 5 bases and J by 0 bases, with 8 bases of the junction left unmatched. The CDR3 sequence is 16 residues long. CDR3: CASRGRGGGSTDTQYF. Here the CDR3 DNA reads TGCGCCAGCAGAGGTAGGGGCGGGGGGAGCACAGATACGCAGTATTTT.